Sequencing of this T cell receptor beta chain was carried out in a study of blood T cell repertoires in COVID-19. The J segment lost 4 bases and the V segment lost 4 bases, leaving 7 bases of the junction unmatched. The V gene's germline CDR1 is KGHDR and CDR2 SFDVKD. This CDR3 has 15 amino acids. It was within 2 weeks before study entry that exposed participants met a COVID-19 case. This table comes from immunoSEQ multiplex PCR, and its TCRdb copy is limited to in-frame clones, with some not included. The top ten hold about 5.2% of the sample, which has roughly 150,000 clones, approximately 80% seen once.

The chain links TRBV24-1 to TRBJ2-7, with 9 bases aligning to TRBD1. The sequence came from a man between 70 and 80 years old who had been exposed to COVID-19. Sequenced input: PBMCs or T cells enriched from blood (not recorded which). The CDR3 bases are TGTGCCACCAGTGAGACCGGGACAGGGTTATACGAGCAGTACTTC. Its translation is CATSETGTGLYEQYF.